Below are 24 T cell receptor beta chains sequenced from a single sample in a study of cytomegalovirus exposure and HLA in healthy donors. 60 Vbeta and 13 Jbeta primers were used in PCR. Assay: immunoSEQ multiplex PCR; the TCRdb copy retains only in-frame clones and omits some. Here the sample table reports just over 200,000 clones. Sequenced sample: PBMCs. The receptors stem from a girl aged 2-9 years in good health and CMV-seropositive.

This sequence joins TRBV5-6 and TRBJ2-1; 10 nucleotides agree with TRBD2. The V gene's germline CDR1 is SGHDT and CDR2 YYEEEE. The CDR3 is made up of 17 amino acids. The J segment lost 2 bases and the V segment lost 4 bases, leaving 9 bases of the junction unmatched. CDR3 loop: CASSVRLAGPTYNEQFF. The CDR3 nucleotides are TGTGCCAGCAGCGTAAGACTAGCGGGCCCAACCTACAATGAGCAGTTCTTC.

The chain joins TRBV19 to TRBJ2-3, with TRBD2 identical over 14 bases. CDR3 length equals 16 residues. Germline V gene lookup returns CDR1 LNHDA and CDR2 SQIVND (reference sequence). V gave up 4 bases and J gave up 6 bases; unmatched junction bases: 6. CDR3 nucleotides: TGTGCCAGTAGTACCGGACTAGCGGGAGGTGTGGATACGCAGTATTTT. Translation: CASSTGLAGGVDTQYF.

The gene calls are TRBV11-2 and TRBJ2-1, with 15 bases identical to TRBD2. Germline lookup yields CDR1 SGHAT and CDR2 FQNNGV. This CDR3 comprises 15 residues. V was pared by 4 bases and J by 11 bases, with 6 bases of the junction left unmatched. CDR3: CASSSLGLAGGKQFF. The CDR3 coding sequence is TGTGCCAGCAGCTCACTCGGACTAGCGGGAGGGAAGCAGTTCTTC.

This sequence joins TRBV7-9 and TRBJ2-7; D might be TRBD1 (5 bases). CDR1 SEHNR and CDR2 FQNEAQ come from the germline V gene (reference sequence). The CDR3 consists of 14 residues. V was pared by 0 bases and J by 3 bases, with 9 bases between. The CDR3 reads CASSLAQGDYEQYF. In DNA form, the CDR3 reads TGTGCCAGCAGCTTAGCTCAGGGCGACTACGAGCAGTACTTC.

The V gene is TRBV10-1, the J gene TRBJ2-7; perhaps TRBD2 as D (6 bases). Trimming cost V 7 bases and J 4 bases, with 20 bases left between them. The CDR3 is made up of 15 amino acids. Germline V gives CDR1 WNHNN, CDR2 SYGVQD (reference sequence). The CDR3 spells CASKGGSIPYYEQYF. CDR3 sequence (DNA): TGCGCCAGCAAAGGAGGGTCGATCCCCTATTACGAGCAGTACTTC.

The chain links TRBV19 to TRBJ2-5, with D unresolved. Between the trimmed V and J ends, which lost 2 bases and 0 bases, there was a span of 7 bases. CDR3 length: 14 amino acids. The germline CDR1 and CDR2 sequences are LNHDA and SQIVND (reference sequence). The CDR3 spells CASSIRLYQETQYF. The CDR3 bases are TGTGCCAGTAGTATACGACTGTACCAAGAGACCCAGTACTTC.

V is TRBV27 and J is TRBJ1-2; 8 positions agree with TRBD1. Germline V lookup: CDR1 MNHEY, CDR2 SMNVEV (reference sequence). This CDR3 has 12 amino acids. J gave up 8 bases and V 5 bases, and 4 bases lay outside the gene matches. CDR3 region: CASSPRGRGYTF. CDR3 DNA: TGTGCCAGCAGTCCCAGGGGGCGCGGCTACACCTTC.

This chain connects TRBV30 to TRBJ2-3, with TRBD2 matching over 8 bases. The CDR3 sequence is 14 residues long. Germline trimming cut 3 bases from V and 3 bases from J; bases unmatched to any gene: 5. Germline V lookup: CDR1 GTSNPN, CDR2 SVGIG (reference sequence). Here the CDR3 DNA reads TGTGCCTGGAGGTTAAGCGGGAGAACAGATACGCAGTATTTT. Protein product: CAWRLSGRTDTQYF.

The rearrangement links TRBV5-4 to TRBJ1-2; TRBD1 might be the D (5 bases). Trimming took off 4 bases at V and 1 base at J, with 14 bases between the two ends. The CDR3 is made up of 15 amino acids. Germline CDR1 and CDR2: SGHNT and YYREEE (reference sequence). The CDR3 DNA follows: TGTGCCAGCAGCAACCAATTAAGGGGTAACTATGGCTACACCTTC. It is translated as CASSNQLRGNYGYTF. The full variable domain, in which reference TRBV5-4 and TRBJ1-2 provide the parts outside the CDR3, is ETGVTQSPTHLIKTRGQQVTLRCSSQSGHNTVSWYQQALGQGPQFIFQYYREEENGRGNFPPRFSGLQFPNYSSELNVNALELDDSALYLCASSNQLRGNYGYTFGSGTRLTVV.

V gene TRBV10-3 combines with J gene TRBJ1-1, with D possibly TRBD1 on 5 matching bases. Germline V gives CDR1 ENHRY, CDR2 SYGVKD. Between the trimmed V and J ends, which lost 3 bases and 4 bases, there was a span of 9 bases. The CDR3 has 13 amino acids. In DNA, the CDR3 is TGTGCCATCAGTGATCAGGGTACCACTGAAGCTTTCTTT. Translation gives CAISDQGTTEAFF.

The genes are TRBV7-3 and TRBJ2-5; D might be TRBD2 (5 bases). This CDR3 spans 13 amino acids. CDR1 and CDR2 (germline): SGHTA, FQGTGA. V was pared by 3 bases and J by 3 bases, with 8 bases between. CDR3 in amino acids: CASSLVGEETQYF. The CDR3 nucleotides are TGTGCCAGCAGCTTGGTCGGGGAAGAGACCCAGTACTTC.

The V gene is TRBV6-1, the J gene TRBJ1-5; TRBD1 matches at 9 bases. The germline V gene encodes CDR1 MNHNS and CDR2 SASEGT. The J segment lost 6 bases and the V segment lost 8 bases, leaving 11 bases of the junction unmatched. There are 15 residues in the CDR3. CDR3 sequence reads: CASGGTGRLVQPQHF. DNA for the CDR3: TGTGCCAGCGGGGGGACAGGGCGATTGGTTCAGCCCCAGCATTTT.

The chain is built from TRBV7-9 and TRBJ2-6, with D hard to call. CDR1 is SEHNR and CDR2 is FQNEAQ in the germline V gene (reference sequence). Trimming removed 3 bases from V and 2 bases from J, with 11 bases in between. There are 16 residues in the CDR3. The chain's CDR3 is CASSFDSMAGANVLTF. Here the CDR3 DNA reads TGTGCCAGCAGCTTCGACTCTATGGCTGGGGCCAACGTCCTGACTTTC. The variable domain in full, completed from reference TRBV7-9 and TRBJ2-6, reads DTGVSQNPRHKITKRGQNVTFRCDPISEHNRLYWYRQTLGQGPEFLTYFQNEAQLEKSRLLSDRFSAERPKGSFSTLEIQRTEQGDSAMYLCASSFDSMAGANVLTFGAGSRLTVL.

J is TRBJ1-1 and V is TRBV5-1; TRBD1 aligns across 7 bases. Losses at the gene ends were 4 bases for V and 4 bases for J; bases not matched to a gene: 16. CDR3 length equals 17 residues. Germline CDR1 reads SGHRS; CDR2 reads YFSETQ. The CDR3 DNA follows: TGCGCCAGCAGCATCCGGACAGGACACCCTGAAGGCACTGAAGCTTTCTTT. It codes for CASSIRTGHPEGTEAFF.

The V gene is TRBV18, the J gene TRBJ2-7; possible D gene TRBD1, 6 bases. CDR1 is KGHSH, CDR2 LQKENI, per germline. The CDR3 is 15 residues long. Trimming left V 3 bases short and J 1 base short, with 13 bases between. The CDR3 region is CASSPGRGDSYEQYF. CDR3 sequence (DNA): TGTGCCAGCTCACCGGGCAGGGGCGATTCCTACGAGCAGTACTTC.

This chain joins TRBV4-1 and TRBJ2-1, with 10 positions matching TRBD2. V lost 1 base, J lost 10 bases, and 7 bases stayed unmatched. CDR1 is MGHRA and CDR2 is YSYEKL in the germline V gene. The length of the CDR3 is 15 residues. The CDR3 DNA is TGCGCCAGCAGCCAAGTCGGGACTAGCGTTCGGGAGCAGTTCTTC. Its translation: CASSQVGTSVREQFF.

The chain employs TRBV9 and TRBJ2-1; no firm D call. V was pared by 4 bases and J by 0 bases, with 11 bases between. From germline, CDR1 is SGDLS and CDR2 YYNGEE. The CDR3 extends over 15 amino acids. Here the CDR3 DNA reads TGTGCCAGCAGCCCTCAGGTGGGCTCCTACAATGAGCAGTTCTTC. The encoded protein is CASSPQVGSYNEQFF.

The rearrangement uses TRBV6-1 and TRBJ2-5; 7 bases match TRBD2. The CDR3 spans 16 residues. Germline CDR1 and CDR2: MNHNS and SASEGT. With 0 bases clipped from V and 5 bases from J, the junction kept 9 bases outside the gene matches. In DNA form, the CDR3 reads TGTGCCAGCAGTGAAGCCACCCTGGGGGGAGGGGAGACCCAGTACTTC. Residues: CASSEATLGGGETQYF.

This chain uses TRBV18 with TRBJ2-1; D perhaps matches TRBD1 (5 bases). The V and J ends lost 5 bases and 0 bases respectively, with 11 bases between them. The CDR3 contains 15 residues. Germline-derived CDR1 and CDR2 are KGHSH and LQKENI. CDR3 region: CASSEDSYSYNEQFF. Here the CDR3 DNA reads TGTGCCAGCTCAGAAGACAGTTACTCCTACAATGAGCAGTTCTTC.

This chain uses TRBV14 with TRBJ2-7, with 11 nucleotides matching TRBD2. Germline V gene lookup returns CDR1 SGHDN and CDR2 FVKESK. Losses at the gene ends were 1 base for V and 0 bases for J; bases not matched to a gene: 5. This CDR3 has 17 amino acids. DNA of the CDR3: TGTGCCAGCAGCCAAGTTTCGGGACTAGCGGTCTCCTACGAGCAGTACTTC. The encoded protein is CASSQVSGLAVSYEQYF.

The chain combines TRBV7-8 with TRBJ2-7; 12 bases match TRBD2. Looked up from germline, CDR1 is SGHVS and CDR2 is FQNEAQ. V trimming: 3 bases; J trimming: 9 bases; junction bases outside the gene matches: 9. The CDR3 contains 15 residues. Here the CDR3 DNA reads TGTGCCAGCAGCTTTCGGACTAGCGGGACGAGTGGGCAGTACTTC. As protein: CASSFRTSGTSGQYF.

The chain has TRBV5-1 and TRBJ2-3, with 7 positions matching TRBD1. The germline V gene encodes CDR1 SGHRS and CDR2 YFSETQ. V shed 0 bases and J 0 bases; nucleotides not matched to a gene: 16. This CDR3 region has 20 residues. This chain's CDR3 is CASSLDGRGTFAVSTDTQYF. CDR3 in DNA: TGCGCCAGCAGCTTGGATGGCAGGGGGACGTTCGCGGTTAGCACAGATACGCAGTATTTT.

The chain recombines TRBV13 with TRBJ2-3; TRBD2 matches at 13 bases. The J segment lost 0 bases and the V segment lost 5 bases, leaving 8 bases of the junction unmatched. CDR1 and CDR2 (germline): PRHDT, FYEKMQ (reference sequence). This CDR3 is 18 amino acids long. The CDR3 protein is CASSRTSGRGPSTDTQYF. The CDR3 nucleotides read TGTGCCAGCAGCCGAACTAGCGGGAGGGGTCCTAGCACAGATACGCAGTATTTT.

A word on this clone: A read error may produce the germline difference seen at one junction end. The V and J genes are TRBV2 and TRBJ1-2; D not resolved. The germline gives CDR1 SNHLY, CDR2 FYNNEI. The CDR3 runs to 9 residues. The CDR3 is CASSDLHHF. The CDR3 DNA reads as TGTGCCAGCAGTGACTTACACCACTTC.